The entry below gives a single TCR beta chain sequence along with its context. The target antigen is unknown. Germline-derived CDR1 and CDR2 are SGHRS and YFSETQ. CDR3 length: 15 residues. V was pared by 0 bases and J by 2 bases, with 12 bases between. Measured with immunoSEQ multiplex PCR; TCRdb has only the in-frame clones, and not every one. The data show 350,000 to 450,000 clones, with around 82% seen just once and approximately 7.8% held by the top ten. The data derive from a study of Ad26.COV2.S vaccination and SARS-CoV-2 variants. Study results and limitations: A substantial breadth of spike-specific CD8+ and CD4+ T cell responses after vaccination has been reported.

The treatment: approximately 18 received Ad26.COV2.S at low or high dose, single or two shots; several received placebo; per-sample allocation not given. Sampling took place 63 days after the first vaccine or placebo injection. Boston hosted the donor, who was an adult aged 18-55 years. The sequences come from peripheral blood, collected in a trial of Ad26.COV2.S vaccine versus placebo. This rearrangement joins TRBV5-1 to TRBJ2-7; maybe TRBD2 (5 bases). This TCR derives from a person between 18 and 60 years old who received the Ad26.COV2.S COVID-19 vaccine or a placebo. The CDR3 loop is CASSLGGGAAYEQYF. The DNA of the CDR3 is TGCGCCAGCAGCTTGGGAGGAGGCGCCGCCTACGAGCAGTACTTC.